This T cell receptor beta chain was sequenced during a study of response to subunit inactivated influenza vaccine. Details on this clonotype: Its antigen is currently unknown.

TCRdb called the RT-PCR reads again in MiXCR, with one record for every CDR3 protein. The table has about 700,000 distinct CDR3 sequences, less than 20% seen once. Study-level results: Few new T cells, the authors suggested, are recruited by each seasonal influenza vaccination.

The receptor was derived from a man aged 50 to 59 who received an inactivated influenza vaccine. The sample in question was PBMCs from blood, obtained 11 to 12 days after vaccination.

As DNA, the CDR3 is TGTGCCACCAGTGATTCTAAAACAGCGAACACCGGGGAGCTGTTTTTT. It is translated as CATSDSKTANTGELFF. The rearrangement joins TRBV24-1 to TRBJ2-2, with no clear D. V lost 2 bases and J lost 0, with 9 bases in between. Germline V gives CDR1 KGHDR, CDR2 SFDVKD. CDR3 length: 16 residues.